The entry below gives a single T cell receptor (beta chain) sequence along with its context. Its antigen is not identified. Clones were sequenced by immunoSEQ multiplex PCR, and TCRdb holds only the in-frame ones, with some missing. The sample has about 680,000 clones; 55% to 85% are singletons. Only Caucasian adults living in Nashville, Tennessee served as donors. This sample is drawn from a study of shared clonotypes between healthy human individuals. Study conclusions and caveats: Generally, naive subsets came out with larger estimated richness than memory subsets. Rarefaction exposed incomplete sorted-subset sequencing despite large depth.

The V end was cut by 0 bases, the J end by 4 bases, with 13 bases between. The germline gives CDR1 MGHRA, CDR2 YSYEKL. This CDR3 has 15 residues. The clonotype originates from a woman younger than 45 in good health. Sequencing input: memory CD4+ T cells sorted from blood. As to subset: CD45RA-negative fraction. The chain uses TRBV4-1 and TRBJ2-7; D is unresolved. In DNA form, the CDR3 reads TGCGCCAGCAGCCAAGATTGGGCCCCTTCTTACGAGCAGTACTTC. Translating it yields CASSQDWAPSYEQYF.